The T cell receptor beta chain described here comes from a study of shared clonotypes between healthy human individuals (dated by TCRdb to the early 2020s). Some background on the complete study: A couple of women and a few men aged 18 to 49 years were included in the cohort. For each donor, CD4 naive and CD4 memory were each given three plates, CD8 naive was given two plates, and CD8 memory was given one plate. To estimate repertoire size and how much clonotype sharing occurs between individuals, the study deeply sequenced the blood TCR repertoires of several healthy adults. To increase sequencing depth and limit assay-specific biases, different laboratories used diverse techniques to prepare libraries and sequence TCR repertoires. Leukapheresis yielded between about 0.85 and 10 billion PBMCs per donor.

Using the deep immunoSEQ assay, TCR CDR3 regions were amplified from genomic DNA by multiplex PCR. Extracted genomic DNA from each cell subset was spread evenly across all wells of several immunoSEQ 96-well plates, with each plate serving as a replicate. For sorted subsets, around 0.2 ug of genomic DNA, equivalent to roughly 33,000 T cell genomes, went into each replicate PCR. Purified libraries were measured with a Qubit 3.0 fluorometer, size-checked on a Bioanalyzer 2100, and measured again with the KAPA Library Quantification kit. Every immunoSEQ 96-well plate was sequenced on a separate single-read 150-cycle Illumina NextSeq 550 flow cell. In the original analysis: Because the immunoSEQ output held only junctional sequences and lacked quality scores, the filtering could not match the filtering applied to full-length reads. To assign V/J genes and CDR3, sequences were annotated using PyIR, a Python wrapper for IgBLAST v1.9, with IMGT germline references. Any read was removed if the V/J assignment was weak (E-value above 1e-6), the CDR3 was missing, or the read contained stop codons, out-of-frame junctions, or ambiguous translated residues. V3J clonotypes were defined as sequences sharing an identical inferred V gene, J gene, and CDR3 amino acid sequence. To compute the percentage overlap between repertoires, the number of shared unique clonotypes was divided by the size of the smaller repertoire. Repertoire richness was assessed with RTK rarefaction, the Chao1 estimator, and Recon v2.1 estimates of unobserved clonotypes. OLGA was used to compute generation probabilities for all TCRbeta clonotypes that the gDNA method yielded from four donors. TCRdb took over this immuneACCESS table, retaining in-frame rearrangements with V and J assigned. Such tables are incomplete; in checked studies, under half of the missing clones stem from an unresolved V gene, and the remainder is unexplained. V and J calls and clone size are as listed in that table; D and trimming were resolved from the DNA. The sample data list 650,000 to 750,000 clones, and roughly 78% of these were observed just once. The top ten clonotypes cover approximately 2% of the sample.

On the study overall, not on this receptor specifically: Clonotypes shared by all four sorted-subset donors showed higher generation probabilities than non-shared clonotypes. Naive subsets generally had larger estimated clonotype richness than memory subsets. Even with the large sequencing depth, rarefaction of the sorted-subset datasets indicated that sequencing was incomplete. Sharing across several donors was observed for around 4.8% of naive CD4, over 3% of naive CD8, about 2.3% of memory CD4, and around 0.42% of memory CD8 clonotypes. Pairwise subsampling indicated that sequencing depth was expected to affect the degree of clonotype sharing among donors. Sampling was restricted to blood, and TCR repertoires in tissue are likely to differ from TCR repertoires in blood. Because the study included a small number of donors, the genetic and exposure-history diversity represented was limited.

Donors were healthy HIV-negative adults with no recently reported acute infections or vaccinations. All donors were Caucasian adults living in Nashville, Tennessee, USA. CD4+ T cells were enriched by magnetic negative selection, after which naive cells were positively selected on CD45RA and the negative fraction was taken as the memory subset. Blood was obtained by leukapheresis, after which PBMCs were separated by Ficoll-Histopaque density gradient centrifugation and cryopreserved in liquid nitrogen vapor phase. Analytical flow cytometry was used to check the purity and quantity of each magnetically sorted T cell population. Each sorted fraction had its genomic DNA isolated and then quantified by UV absorbance on a Nanodrop 2000c. The CDR3 measures 14 amino acids from cysteine to phenylalanine. Of the read, only the CDR3 DNA is kept; its 42 bases are in frame from base 1. Sequences MNHNS (CDR1) and SASEGT (CDR2) are obtained from the germline V gene. V was cut back by 3 bases and J by 4 bases, leaving a gap of 10 bases between them.

The count of this clone is one. Its recognized antigen is unknown. Nothing much larger sits one base from this clone, and base qualities are not available. The sequence links TRBV6-1 to TRBJ1-5, with a tentative D gene TRBD1 over 6 matching bases. Source material: memory CD4+ T cells sorted from blood. What the cell subset or site label conveys for this sample: CD45RA-negative fraction. The sequence was obtained from a woman in her twenties or thirties in good health. The DNA reads TGTGCCAGCAGTGAGGGACATTCAAATCAGCCCCAGCATTTT. This sequence encodes CASSEGHSNQPQHF.